This TCR beta chain was captured in a study of blood T cell repertoires in COVID-19. Study-level background: PBMCs, B-cell-depleted T cells, or T cells were the source of the cDNA or gDNA that made up the material.

Patients of the Seattle cohort, enrolled during active infection, were followed longitudinally. The protocol was immunoSEQ multiplex PCR, while the TCRdb copy is restricted to in-frame clones and leaves out a portion. The table records about 240,000 clones, about four fifths of them present only once. This CDR3 comprises 13 residues. Germline CDR1 reads MDHEN; CDR2 reads SYDVKM. V shed 8 bases and J shed 4 bases, with 12 bases lying between them. The TCR was taken from a woman older than 75 with COVID-19, enrolled during active disease. The chain combines TRBV28 with TRBJ1-5; possibly TRBD1 for D (5 bases). Sequencing was carried out using peripheral blood. In DNA form, the CDR3 reads TGTGCCAGCGGGCGGGGGTCGAATCAGCCCCAGCATTTT. The encoded protein is CASGRGSNQPQHF.